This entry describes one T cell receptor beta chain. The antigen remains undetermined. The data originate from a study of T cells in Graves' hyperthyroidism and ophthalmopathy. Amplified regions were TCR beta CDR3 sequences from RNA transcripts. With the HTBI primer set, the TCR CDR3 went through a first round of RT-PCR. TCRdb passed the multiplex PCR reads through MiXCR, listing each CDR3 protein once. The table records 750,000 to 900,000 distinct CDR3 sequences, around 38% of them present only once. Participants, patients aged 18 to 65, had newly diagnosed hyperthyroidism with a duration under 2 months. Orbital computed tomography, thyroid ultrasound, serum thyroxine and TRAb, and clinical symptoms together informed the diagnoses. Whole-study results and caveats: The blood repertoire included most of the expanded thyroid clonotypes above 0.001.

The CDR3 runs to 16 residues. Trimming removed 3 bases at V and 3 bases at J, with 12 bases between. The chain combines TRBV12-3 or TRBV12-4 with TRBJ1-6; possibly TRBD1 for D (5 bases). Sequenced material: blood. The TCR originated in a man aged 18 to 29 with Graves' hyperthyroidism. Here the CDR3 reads CASSLAGEDYNSPLHF. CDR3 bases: TGTGCCAGCAGTTTGGCGGGGGAGGACTATAATTCACCCCTCCACTTT.